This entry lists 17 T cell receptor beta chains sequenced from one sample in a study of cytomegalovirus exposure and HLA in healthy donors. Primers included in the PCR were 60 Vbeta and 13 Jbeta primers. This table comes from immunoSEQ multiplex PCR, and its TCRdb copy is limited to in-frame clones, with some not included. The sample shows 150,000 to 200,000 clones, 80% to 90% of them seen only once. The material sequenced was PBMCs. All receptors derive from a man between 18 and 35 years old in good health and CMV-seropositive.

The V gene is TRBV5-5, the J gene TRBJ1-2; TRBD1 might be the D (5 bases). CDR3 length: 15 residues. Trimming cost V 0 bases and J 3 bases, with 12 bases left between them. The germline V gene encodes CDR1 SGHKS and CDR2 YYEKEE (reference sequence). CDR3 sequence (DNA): TGTGCCAGCAGCTTGGGCCGCAGGGATTACTATGGCTACACCTTC. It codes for CASSLGRRDYYGYTF.

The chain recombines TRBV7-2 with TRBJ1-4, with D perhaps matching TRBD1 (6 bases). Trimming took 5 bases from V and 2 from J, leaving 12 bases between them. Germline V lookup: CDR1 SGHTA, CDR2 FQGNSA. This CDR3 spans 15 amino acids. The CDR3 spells CASSQQGSTNEKLFF. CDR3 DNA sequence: TGTGCCAGCAGCCAACAGGGCTCTACTAATGAAAAACTGTTTTTT. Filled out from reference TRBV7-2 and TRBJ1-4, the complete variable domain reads GAGVSQSPSNKVTEKGKDVELRCDPISGHTALYWYRQSLGQGLEFLIYFQGNSAPDKSGLPSDRFSAERTGGSVSTLTIQRTQQEDSAVYLCASSQQGSTNEKLFFGSGTQLSVL.

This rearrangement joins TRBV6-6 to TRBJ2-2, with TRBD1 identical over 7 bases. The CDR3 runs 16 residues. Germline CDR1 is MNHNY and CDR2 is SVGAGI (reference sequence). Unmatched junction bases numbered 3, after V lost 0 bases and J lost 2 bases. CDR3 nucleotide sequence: TGTGCCAGCAGTTACTCGCGACAGGGAAACACCGGGGAGCTGTTTTTT. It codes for CASSYSRQGNTGELFF.

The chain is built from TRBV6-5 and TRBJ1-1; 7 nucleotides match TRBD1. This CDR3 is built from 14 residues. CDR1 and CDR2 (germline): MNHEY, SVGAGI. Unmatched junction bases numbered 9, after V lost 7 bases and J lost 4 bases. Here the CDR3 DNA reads TGTGCCAGCAACTTAGGGGGCTCGGGCACTGAAGCTTTCTTT. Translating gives CASNLGGSGTEAFF.

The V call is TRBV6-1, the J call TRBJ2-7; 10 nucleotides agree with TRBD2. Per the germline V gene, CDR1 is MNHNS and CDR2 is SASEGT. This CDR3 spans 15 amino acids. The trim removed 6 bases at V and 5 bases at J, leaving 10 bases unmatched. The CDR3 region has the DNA TGTGCCAGCAGAAATACAGCGGGGGGGCCGGACGAGCAGTACTTC. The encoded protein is CASRNTAGGPDEQYF.

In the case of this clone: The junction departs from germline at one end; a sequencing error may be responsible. CDR3 residues: CAGSGGAAKNSQYF. The CDR3 nucleotides read TGTGCCGGTAGCGGGGGGGCTGCCAAAAACAGTCAGTACTTC. The V gene is TRBV5-6, the J gene TRBJ2-4; TRBD2 agrees at 11 bases. CDR3 length: 14 residues. Germline V lookup: CDR1 SGHDT, CDR2 YYEEEE.

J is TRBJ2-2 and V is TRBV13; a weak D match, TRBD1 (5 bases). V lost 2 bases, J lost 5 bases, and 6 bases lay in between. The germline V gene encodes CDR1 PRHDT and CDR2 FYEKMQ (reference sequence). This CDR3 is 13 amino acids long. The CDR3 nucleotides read TGTGCCAGCAGCTTACGACAGACCGGGGAGCTGTTTTTT. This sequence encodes CASSLRQTGELFF.

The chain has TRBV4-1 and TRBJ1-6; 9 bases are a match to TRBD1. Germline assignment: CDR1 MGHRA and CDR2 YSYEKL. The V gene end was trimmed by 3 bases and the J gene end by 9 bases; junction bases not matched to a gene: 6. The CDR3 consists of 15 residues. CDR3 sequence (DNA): TGCGCCAGCAGCCATGGGACAGGGTTGGGTTCACCCCTCCACTTT. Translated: CASSHGTGLGSPLHF.

CDR3 DNA: TGCGCCAGCACCCCAAGGACAGACTCCTACGAGCAGTACTTC. It codes for CASTPRTDSYEQYF. This rearrangement joins TRBV5-1 to TRBJ2-7, with D maybe TRBD1 (6 bases). V was cut by 6 bases and J by 0 bases, with 13 bases left in between. The CDR3 runs 14 residues. Germline V gene sequence: CDR1 SGHRS, CDR2 YFSETQ.

CDR3 bases: TGTGCCACCAGCAGAGATTACTCTGCCTACGAGCAGTACTTC. Translated: CATSRDYSAYEQYF. The V call is TRBV15, the J call TRBJ2-7; D remains unclear. Trimming took off 0 bases at V and 2 bases at J, with 8 bases between the two ends. Germline-derived CDR1 and CDR2 are LNHNV and YYDKDF (reference sequence). There are 14 residues in the CDR3.

The CDR3 DNA sequence: TGCGCCAGCGCCCCTTTGGGGGACTCCTACGAGCAGTACTTC. Protein sequence: CASAPLGDSYEQYF. The chain is built from TRBV5-1 and TRBJ2-5; D tentatively reads TRBD1 or TRBD2 (5 bases each). The J call may be wrong; the DNA end is better matched by TRBJ2-7. The length of the CDR3 is 14 residues. CDR1 is SGHRS, CDR2 YFSETQ, per germline.

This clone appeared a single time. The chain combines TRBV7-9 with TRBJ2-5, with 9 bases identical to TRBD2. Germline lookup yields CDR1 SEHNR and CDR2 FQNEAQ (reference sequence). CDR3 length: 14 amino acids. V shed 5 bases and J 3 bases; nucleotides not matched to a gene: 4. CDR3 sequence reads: CASSRLADEETQYF. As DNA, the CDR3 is TGTGCCAGCAGCCGACTAGCGGACGAAGAGACCCAGTACTTC.

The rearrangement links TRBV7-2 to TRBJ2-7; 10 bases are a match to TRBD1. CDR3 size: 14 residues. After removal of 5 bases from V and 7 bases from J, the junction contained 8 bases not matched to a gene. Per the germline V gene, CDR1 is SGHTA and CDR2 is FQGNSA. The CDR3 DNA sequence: TGTGCCAGCAGCCTTCGGACAGGGGGAAAGGAGCAGTACTTC. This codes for CASSLRTGGKEQYF.

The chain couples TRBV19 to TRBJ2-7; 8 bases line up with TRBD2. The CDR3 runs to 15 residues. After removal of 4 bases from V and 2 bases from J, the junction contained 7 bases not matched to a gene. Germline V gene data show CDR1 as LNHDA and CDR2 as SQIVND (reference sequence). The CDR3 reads CASSSSGVSAYEQYF. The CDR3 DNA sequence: TGTGCCAGTAGTAGTAGCGGGGTGTCTGCCTACGAGCAGTACTTC.

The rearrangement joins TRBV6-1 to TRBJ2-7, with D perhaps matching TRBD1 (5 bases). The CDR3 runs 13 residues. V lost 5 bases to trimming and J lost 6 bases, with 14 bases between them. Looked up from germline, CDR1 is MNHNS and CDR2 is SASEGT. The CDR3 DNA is TGTGCCAGCAGTCAGGGCCCCCCTTTCGAGCAGTACTTC. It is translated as CASSQGPPFEQYF.

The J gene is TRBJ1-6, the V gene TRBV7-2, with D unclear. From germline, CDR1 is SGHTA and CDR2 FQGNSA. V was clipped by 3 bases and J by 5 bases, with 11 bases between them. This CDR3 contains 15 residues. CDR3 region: CASSFSHVDNSPLHF. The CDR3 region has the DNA TGTGCCAGCAGCTTTAGTCACGTCGATAATTCACCCCTCCACTTT.

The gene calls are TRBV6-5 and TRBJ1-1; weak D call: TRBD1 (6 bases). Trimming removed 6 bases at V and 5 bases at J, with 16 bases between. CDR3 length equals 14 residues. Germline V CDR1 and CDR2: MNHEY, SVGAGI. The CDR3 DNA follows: TGTGCCAGCAGCCGAGGGGGGGGATTAACTGAAGCTTTCTTT. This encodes CASSRGGGLTEAFF.